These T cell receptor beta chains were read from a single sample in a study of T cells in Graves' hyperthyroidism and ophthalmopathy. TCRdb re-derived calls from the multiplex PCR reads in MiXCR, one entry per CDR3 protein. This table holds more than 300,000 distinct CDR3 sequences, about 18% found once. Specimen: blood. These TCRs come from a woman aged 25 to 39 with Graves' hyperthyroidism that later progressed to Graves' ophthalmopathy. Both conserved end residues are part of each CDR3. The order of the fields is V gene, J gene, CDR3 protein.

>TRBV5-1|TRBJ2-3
CASSLVRFQGEDTQYF
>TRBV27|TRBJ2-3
CASSLTSGGQISTDTQYF
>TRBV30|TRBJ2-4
CAWSVRRIQYF
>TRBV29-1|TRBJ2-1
CSVGTGIENEQFF
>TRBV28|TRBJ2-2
CASSFLVGHPNTGELFF
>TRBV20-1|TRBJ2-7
CSARAATSTGGEQYF
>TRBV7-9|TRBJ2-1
CASSLGGLAGGPSSYNEQFF
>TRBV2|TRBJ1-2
CASREGGGQGEANYGYTF
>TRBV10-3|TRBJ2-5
CATGDGRNPQETQYF
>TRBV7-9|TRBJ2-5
CASSSQGLGSETQYF
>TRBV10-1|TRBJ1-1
CASAEDRQFKAFF
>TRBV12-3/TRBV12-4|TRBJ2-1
CASKQWGGAGPSREQFF
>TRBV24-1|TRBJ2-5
CATGSGGRETQYF
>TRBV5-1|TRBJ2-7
CASSLTGAYEQYF
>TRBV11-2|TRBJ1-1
CASSFRNLEAFF
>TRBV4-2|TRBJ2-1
CASSQVIGSIEQFF
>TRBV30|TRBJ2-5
CAWSGQTILETQYF
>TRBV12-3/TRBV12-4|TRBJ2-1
CASSLGTSGPGQVAREQFF
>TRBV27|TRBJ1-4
CASSRFGTGRSTNEKLFF
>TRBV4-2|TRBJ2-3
CASGSSGGTDTQYF
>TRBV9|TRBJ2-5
CASSVGVEEETQYF